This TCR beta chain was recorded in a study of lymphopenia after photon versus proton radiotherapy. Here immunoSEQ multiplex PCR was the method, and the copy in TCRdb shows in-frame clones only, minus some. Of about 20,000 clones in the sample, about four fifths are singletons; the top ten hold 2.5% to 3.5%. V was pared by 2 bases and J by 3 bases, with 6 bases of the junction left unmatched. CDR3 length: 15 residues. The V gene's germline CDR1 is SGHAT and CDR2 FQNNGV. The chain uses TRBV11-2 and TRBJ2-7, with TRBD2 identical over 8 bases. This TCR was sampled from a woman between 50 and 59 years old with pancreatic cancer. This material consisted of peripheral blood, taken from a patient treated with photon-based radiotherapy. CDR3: CASSLLLADYYEQYF. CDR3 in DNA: TGTGCCAGCAGCTTACTACTAGCGGATTACTACGAGCAGTACTTC.